This TCR beta chain was captured in a study of beta chain features in type 1 diabetes. The study, taken as a whole, reports: Reduced insertions and increased deletions marked VDJ junctions in type 1 diabetes patients. Among all four CD4+ subsets, Type 1 diabetes patients had TCRB CDR3s that were moderately but significantly shorter.

A remark on this clone: The antigen is undetermined.

This CDR3 has 13 residues. V lost 7 bases to trimming and J lost 7 bases, with 14 bases between them. Germline loops: CDR1 SEHNR, CDR2 FQNEAQ (reference sequence). As every portion of the isolated RNA was reverse transcribed, the sequencing read expressed TCRB transcripts. TCRdb's table, derived via immunoSEQ multiplex PCR, lists solely in-frame clones and lacks some. The repertoire includes a few hundred thousand clones, approximately 15% of them detected once, and roughly 0.016% sits in the top ten. The V call is TRBV7-9, the J call TRBJ1-5, with D tentatively TRBD1 (6 bases). This TCR was recovered from a woman in her late teens or twenties with type 1 diabetes. Sequencing was performed on naive CD4+ T cells from blood. The CDR3, as DNA: TGTGCCAGCACAAACGGACAGAACCAGCCCCAGCATTTT. Residues: CASTNGQNQPQHF.